The clone carrying this T cell receptor beta chain was detected a few times. The CDR3 is 16 residues long. V dropped 4 bases and J dropped 1; count of bases not matched to a gene: 5. The germline V gene has CDR1 MGHRA and CDR2 YSYEKL. The sample comes from a study of blood T cell repertoires in COVID-19. Clones were read by immunoSEQ multiplex PCR, and TCRdb kept only the in-frame ones, dropping some. The data contain under 200,000 clones, over 75% of them seen just once; the ten biggest clones take up approximately 10%. The study drew participants aged about 18 to 89 years from roughly 25 US areas. The source is a man in his fifties who had recovered from COVID-19. This chain uses TRBV4-1 with TRBJ2-7; 12 bases align to TRBD2. Sequenced: PBMCs or T cells enriched from blood (not recorded which). The CDR3 is CASSPPGLAGSYEQYF. For the CDR3, the DNA is TGCGCCAGCAGCCCTCCAGGACTAGCGGGATCCTACGAGCAGTACTTC.